The T cell receptor beta chain under discussion was sequenced for a study of cytomegalovirus exposure and HLA in healthy donors. Study-wide results and limits: Reports indicate that TCR beta sequences accurately predicted the HLA-A and HLA-B alleles of most subjects. Some TCR beta chains (more than 150 of them) were listed as cytomegalovirus-associated. Later on, analysis showed that most CMV-associated TCR beta chains appeared to be HLA-restricted.

In the PCR, 60 Vbeta and 13 Jbeta primers were used. Assay: immunoSEQ multiplex PCR; the TCRdb copy retains only in-frame clones and omits some. The top ten hold about 2.5% of the sample, which has roughly 100,000 clones, around 75% seen once. About this clone itself: Its antigen is not known.

In germline, CDR1 is SQVTM, CDR2 ANQGSEA. The CDR3 has 15 amino acids. With 4 bases clipped from V and 8 bases from J, the junction kept 8 bases outside the gene matches. Sequenced sample: PBMCs. The sequence was obtained from a female donor in good health and CMV-seronegative. The rearrangement joins TRBV29-1 to TRBJ2-2; 12 bases map to TRBD2. The CDR3 protein is CSVAPSGRAWGELFF. The CDR3 region has the DNA TGCAGCGTTGCCCCTAGCGGGAGGGCCTGGGGGGAGCTGTTTTTT.